This T cell receptor beta chain was recorded in a study of blood T cell repertoires in COVID-19 (dated by TCRdb to about 2020). In the study overall: Samples covering the acute and convalescent phases of COVID-19 were provided by collaborators in the United States, Italy and Spain. Sample metadata almost always included a de-identified subject ID, COVID-19 status, age in years and sex. The samples were drawn from the first 160 participants of the ongoing ImmuneRACE study and from 950 to 1,500 subjects provided by 6 global collaborators. A freely available public database, intended as a resource for researchers studying the immune response to SARS-CoV-2, is where the repertoires were released. The prospective study material was composed of cDNA or gDNA derived from T cells, B-cell-depleted T cells, or PBMCs. Where HLA class I and class II types were available, the types were taken from metadata supplied by the sample provider, not from assay-based typing. Subjects who had been exposed to COVID-19, were actively infected with it, or had recovered from it provided the deeply sampled blood TCRbeta repertoires that made up the dataset.

On this clone: Its antigen remains undetermined. The input lacks base qualities; no much larger clone sits a single base away.

Points the paper makes about the study in general: The quantity of clinical and demographic metadata differed by source and by participant and was supplied without curation.

TCRbeta CDR3 regions were amplified from genomic DNA using the immunoSEQ Assay, a bias-controlled multiplex PCR. As for the authors' bioinformatics: The number of nucleated cells in each sample was estimated from the amplification of reference gene primers within the assay. To quantify the absolute abundance of each unique TCRbeta CDR3 rearrangement, sequence reads were collapsed and filtered. For each sample, productive Simpson clonality was calculated by taking the square root of Simpson's diversity index across productive rearrangements. Sourced from immuneACCESS, this table was stored by TCRdb with only in-frame sequences that have V and J called. A share of the clones is absent; for the studies checked, an unresolved V gene accounts for under half, and the remainder has no known explanation. The V and J calls and clone size are taken from that table; D and trimming were inferred from the DNA. In this sample the table shows about 32,000 clones, 85% to 95% of which occur a single time. The ten largest clones capture about 0.99% of the sample.

Based on the germline V gene, the CDR1 and CDR2 sequences are SGHTA and FQGNSA. V is shortened by 5 bases, J by 3 bases, and the region joining them spans 17 bases. Including the terminal cysteine and phenylalanine, the CDR3 comprises 15 residues. Only the CDR3 part of the read is kept: 45 bases, read in frame from the first base. The collaborating institutions used their own protocols to collect whole blood in K2EDTA tubes. For TCRbeta analysis, collaborators shipped samples in one of three forms: frozen whole blood, isolated PBMCs, or DNA extracted from either of those sample types. In this chain, TRBV7-2 is recombined with TRBJ2-7, with the D gene not confidently named. The sequencing sample was made of peripheral blood. This receptor was taken from a male donor with active COVID-19. In nucleotide form, the sequence is TGTGCCAGCAGCACCTCCCCTGTAGGCGGCTACGAGCAGTACTTC. Translated, this gives CASSTSPVGGYEQYF.